The next 2 T cell receptor beta chains were all read from a single sample in a study of T cells after posttransplantation cyclophosphamide. Libraries were prepared by immunoSEQ multiplex PCR; TCRdb keeps only in-frame clonotypes and omits some of them. Found here are under 50,000 clones, no singletons; the ten largest cover about 2.2%. The sequencing input was PBMCs. These receptors originate from a man aged 40-50 years in good health, CMV-negative, and a related stem cell transplant donor.

This clone was seen at least ten times. The chain links TRBV19 to TRBJ1-5; no definite D call. Per germline, CDR1 LNHDA and CDR2 SQIVND (reference sequence). Trimming removed 8 bases at V and 0 bases at J, with 5 bases between. This CDR3 contains 12 residues. For the CDR3, the DNA is TGTGCCAGTGGAGATAGCAATCAGCCCCAGCATTTT. Protein product: CASGDSNQPQHF.

This clone came up many times. This chain joins TRBV27 and TRBJ2-3, with a possible D match to TRBD1 (6 bases). The CDR3 covers 17 residues. The V gene's germline CDR1 is MNHEY and CDR2 SMNVEV (reference sequence). V lost 6 bases, J lost 2 bases, and 21 bases lay in between. The CDR3, as DNA: TGTGCCAGCAGCAAGAGAAAATTACAGGGCTTCACAGATACGCAGTATTTT. This codes for CASSKRKLQGFTDTQYF.